This T cell receptor (beta chain) was documented in a study of tumor and adjacent non-tumor tissue in lung cancer. General observations from the study: In normal lung, the top 100 clones were significantly more dominant than in tumor.

This sample's RNA came from whole unsorted tissue. The normal lung tissue was taken more than 3 cm from the tumor edge. About this clonotype itself: Antigen: not known. Mismatch with germline at one junction end may stem from a read error.

TCRbeta libraries were built with three rounds of nested PCR, modified from ARM-PCR. TCRdb re-called the multiplex PCR reads through MiXCR, storing one row per CDR3 protein. The sample consists of roughly 44,000 distinct CDR3 sequences, 60% to 65% of them appearing once. Germline V gene sequence: CDR1 MNHEY, CDR2 SVGAGI. The CDR3 spans 17 residues. This TCR came from a woman between 40 and 50 years old with non-small cell lung cancer. The specimen was distant non-tumor lung tissue. The chain uses TRBV6-5 and TRBJ2-6, with 14 bases matching TRBD2. The CDR3 reads CASNYGTSGSGANVLIF. For the CDR3, the DNA is TGTGCCAGCAATTACGGGACTAGCGGGAGTGGGGCCAACGTCCTGATCTTC.